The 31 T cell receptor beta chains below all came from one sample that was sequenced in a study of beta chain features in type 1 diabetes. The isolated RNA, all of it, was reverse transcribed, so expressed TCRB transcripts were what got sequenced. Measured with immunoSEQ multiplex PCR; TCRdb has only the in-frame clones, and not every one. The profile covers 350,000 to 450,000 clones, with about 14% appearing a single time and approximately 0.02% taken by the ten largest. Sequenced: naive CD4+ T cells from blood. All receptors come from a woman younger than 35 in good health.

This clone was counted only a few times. CDR3 sequence reads: CAWREDRVSTEAFF. The CDR3 DNA reads TGTGCCTGGCGTGAAGACAGGGTGAGCACTGAAGCTTTCTTT. The J gene is TRBJ1-1, the V gene TRBV30; TRBD1 agrees at 7 bases. The junction had 10 bases not matched to a gene; V was cut back by 5 bases and J by 4 bases. Germline CDR1 reads GTSNPN; CDR2 reads SVGIG (reference sequence). The CDR3 has 14 residues.

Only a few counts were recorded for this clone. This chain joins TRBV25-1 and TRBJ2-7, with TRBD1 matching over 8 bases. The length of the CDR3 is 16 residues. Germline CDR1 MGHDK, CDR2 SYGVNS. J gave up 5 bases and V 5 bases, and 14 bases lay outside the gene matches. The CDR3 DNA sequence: TGTGCCAGCAGTATCGGGACAGGCCCCGCTCTGGACGAGCAGTACTTC. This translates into CASSIGTGPALDEQYF.

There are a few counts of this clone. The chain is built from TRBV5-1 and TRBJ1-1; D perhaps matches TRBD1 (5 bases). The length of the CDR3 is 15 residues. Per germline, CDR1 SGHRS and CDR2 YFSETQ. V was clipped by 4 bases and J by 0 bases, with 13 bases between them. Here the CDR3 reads CASSDPRELNTEAFF. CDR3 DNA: TGCGCCAGCAGCGACCCCAGGGAACTGAACACTGAAGCTTTCTTT.

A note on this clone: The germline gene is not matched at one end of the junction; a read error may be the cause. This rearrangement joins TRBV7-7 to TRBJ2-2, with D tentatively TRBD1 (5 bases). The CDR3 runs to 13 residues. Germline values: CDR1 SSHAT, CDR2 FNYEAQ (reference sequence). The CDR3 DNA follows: TGTGCTAGCAGCCCAGGGCAAGGCGGGGAGCTGTTTTTT. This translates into CASSPGQGGELFF.

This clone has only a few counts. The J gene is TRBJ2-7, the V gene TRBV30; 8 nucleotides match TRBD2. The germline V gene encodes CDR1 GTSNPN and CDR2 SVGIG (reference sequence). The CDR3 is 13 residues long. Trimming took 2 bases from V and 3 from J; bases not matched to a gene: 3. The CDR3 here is CAWSWREDYEQYF. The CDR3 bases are TGTGCCTGGAGTTGGCGGGAGGACTACGAGCAGTACTTC.

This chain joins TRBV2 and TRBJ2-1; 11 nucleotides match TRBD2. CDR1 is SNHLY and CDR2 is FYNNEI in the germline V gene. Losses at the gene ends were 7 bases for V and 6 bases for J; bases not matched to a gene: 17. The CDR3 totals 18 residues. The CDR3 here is CASTLSGLAGGPINEQFF. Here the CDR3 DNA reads TGTGCCAGCACCCTATCGGGCTTAGCGGGAGGGCCAATCAATGAGCAGTTCTTC.

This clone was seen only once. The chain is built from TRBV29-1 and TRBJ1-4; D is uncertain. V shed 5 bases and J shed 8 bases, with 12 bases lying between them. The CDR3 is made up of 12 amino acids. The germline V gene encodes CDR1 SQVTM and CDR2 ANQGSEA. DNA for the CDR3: TGCAGCGTTCGGTTAGCCGGCGAAAAACTGTTTTTT. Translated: CSVRLAGEKLFF.

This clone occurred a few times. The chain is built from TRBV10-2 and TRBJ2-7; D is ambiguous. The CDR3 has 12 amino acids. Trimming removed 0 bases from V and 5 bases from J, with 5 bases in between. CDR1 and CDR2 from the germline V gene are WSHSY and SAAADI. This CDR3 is CASSESKHEQYF. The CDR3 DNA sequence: TGCGCCAGCAGTGAGTCGAAGCACGAGCAGTACTTC.

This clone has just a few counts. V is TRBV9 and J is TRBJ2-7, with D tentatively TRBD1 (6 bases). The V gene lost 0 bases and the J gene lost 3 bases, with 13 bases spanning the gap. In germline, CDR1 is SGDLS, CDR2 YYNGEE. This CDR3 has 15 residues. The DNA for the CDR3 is TGTGCCAGCAGCGTAGGGGTAGACAGGATCTACGAGCAGTACTTC. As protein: CASSVGVDRIYEQYF.

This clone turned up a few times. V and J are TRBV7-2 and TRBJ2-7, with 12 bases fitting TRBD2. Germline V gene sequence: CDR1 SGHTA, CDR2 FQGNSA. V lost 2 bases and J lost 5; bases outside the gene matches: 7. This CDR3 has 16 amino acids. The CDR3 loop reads CASSLLAGGYENEQYF. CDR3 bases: TGTGCCAGCAGCTTACTAGCGGGAGGGTATGAGAACGAGCAGTACTTC.

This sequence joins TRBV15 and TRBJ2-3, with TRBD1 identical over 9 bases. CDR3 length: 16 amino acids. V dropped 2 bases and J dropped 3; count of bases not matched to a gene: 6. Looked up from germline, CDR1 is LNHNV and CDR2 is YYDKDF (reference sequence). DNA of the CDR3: TGTGCCACCAGCAGATTGACAGGGGGAGCGACAGATACGCAGTATTTT. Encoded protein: CATSRLTGGATDTQYF.

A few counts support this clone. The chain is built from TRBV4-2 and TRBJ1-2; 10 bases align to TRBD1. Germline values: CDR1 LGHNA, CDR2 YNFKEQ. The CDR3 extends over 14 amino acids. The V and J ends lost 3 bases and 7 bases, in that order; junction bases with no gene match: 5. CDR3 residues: CASSQIGTGAGYTF. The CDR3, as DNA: TGTGCCAGCAGCCAGATAGGGACAGGGGCTGGCTACACCTTC.

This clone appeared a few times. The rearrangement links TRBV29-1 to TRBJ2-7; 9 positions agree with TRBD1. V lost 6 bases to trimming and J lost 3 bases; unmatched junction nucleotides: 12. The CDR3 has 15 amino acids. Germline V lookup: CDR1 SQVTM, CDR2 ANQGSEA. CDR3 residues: CSVPGQGAYFYEQYF. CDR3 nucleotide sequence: TGCAGCGTCCCGGGACAGGGCGCCTATTTCTACGAGCAGTACTTC.

The CDR3: CASSPSLQFF. The CDR3 coding sequence is TGTGCCAGCAGCCCCTCGTTGCAGTTCTTC. The rearrangement links TRBV7-2 to TRBJ2-1; D not resolved. Germline lookup yields CDR1 SGHTA and CDR2 FQGNSA. CDR3 length: 10 residues. Trimming took 5 bases from V and 12 from J, leaving 8 bases between them. Variable domain in full (rest from reference TRBV7-2 and TRBJ2-1): GAGVSQSPSNKVTEKGKDVELRCDPISGHTALYWYRQSLGQGLEFLIYFQGNSAPDKSGLPSDRFSAERTGGSVSTLTIQRTQQEDSAVYLCASSPSLQFFGPGTRLTVL.

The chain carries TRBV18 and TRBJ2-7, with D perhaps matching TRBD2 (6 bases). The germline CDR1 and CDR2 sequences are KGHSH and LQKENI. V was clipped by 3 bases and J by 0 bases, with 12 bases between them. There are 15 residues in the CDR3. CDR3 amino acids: CASSPDLAHSYEQYF. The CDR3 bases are TGTGCCAGCTCACCGGATCTAGCGCACTCCTACGAGCAGTACTTC.

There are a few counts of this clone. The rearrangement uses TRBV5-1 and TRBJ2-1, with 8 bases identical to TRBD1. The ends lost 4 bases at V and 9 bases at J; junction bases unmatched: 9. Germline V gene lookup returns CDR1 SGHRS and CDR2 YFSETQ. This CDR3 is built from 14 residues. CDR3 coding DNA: TGCGCCAGCAGCGCGGGACAGGCAAAAACTGAGCAGTTCTTC. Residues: CASSAGQAKTEQFF.

The CDR3 reads CAWMTLGPEAFF. The CDR3 DNA reads TGTGCCTGGATGACCCTAGGCCCTGAAGCTTTCTTT. The chain has TRBV30 and TRBJ1-1; D remains ambiguous. The CDR3 runs 12 residues. Per germline, CDR1 GTSNPN and CDR2 SVGIG (reference sequence). Trimming cost V 4 bases and J 6 bases, with 12 bases left between them.

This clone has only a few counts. CDR3 residues: CASSVEGHYQPQHF. CDR3 sequence (DNA): TGTGCCAGCAGCGTAGAGGGGCATTATCAGCCCCAGCATTTT. This sequence joins TRBV9 and TRBJ1-5; TRBD1 might be the D (5 bases). The CDR3 covers 14 residues. V lost 0 bases and J 5 bases, leaving 9 bases between the germline ends. Per the germline V gene, CDR1 is SGDLS and CDR2 is YYNGEE.

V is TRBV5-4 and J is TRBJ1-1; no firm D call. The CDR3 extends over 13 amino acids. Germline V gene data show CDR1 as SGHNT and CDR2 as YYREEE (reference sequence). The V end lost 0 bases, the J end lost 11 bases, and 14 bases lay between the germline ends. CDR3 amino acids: CASSLAGRGSAFF. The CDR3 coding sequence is TGTGCCAGCAGCTTGGCGGGCCGGGGTAGCGCTTTCTTT.

CDR3 sequence: CASSFQKNTGELFF. The CDR3 coding sequence is TGTGCCAGCAGTTTTCAGAAGAACACCGGGGAGCTGTTTTTT. The V and J genes are TRBV27 and TRBJ2-2; D is uncertain. CDR1 and CDR2 from the germline V gene are MNHEY and SMNVEV (reference sequence). Trimming shortened V by 3 bases and J by 1 base, and 6 bases separated the two germline ends. The CDR3 extends over 14 amino acids.

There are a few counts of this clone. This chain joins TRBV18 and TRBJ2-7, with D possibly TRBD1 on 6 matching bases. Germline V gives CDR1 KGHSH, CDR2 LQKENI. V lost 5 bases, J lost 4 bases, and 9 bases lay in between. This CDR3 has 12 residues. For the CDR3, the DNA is TGTGCCAGCTCAAACAGGGAGTACGAGCAGTACTTC. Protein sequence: CASSNREYEQYF.

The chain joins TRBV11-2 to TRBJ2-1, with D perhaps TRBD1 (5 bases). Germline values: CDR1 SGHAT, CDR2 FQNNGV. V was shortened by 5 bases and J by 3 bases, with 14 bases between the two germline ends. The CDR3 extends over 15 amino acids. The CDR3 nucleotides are TGTGCCAGCAGCGCCTCCGTACAGGTCTACAATGAGCAGTTCTTC. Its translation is CASSASVQVYNEQFF.

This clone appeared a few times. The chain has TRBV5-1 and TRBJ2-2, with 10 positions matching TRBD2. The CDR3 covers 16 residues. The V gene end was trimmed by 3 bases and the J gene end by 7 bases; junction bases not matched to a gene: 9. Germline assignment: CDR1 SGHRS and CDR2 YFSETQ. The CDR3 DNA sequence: TGCGCCAGCAGCTCCCTCGGGCTAGCGGGAGTCGGGGAGCTGTTTTTT. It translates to CASSSLGLAGVGELFF.

DNA of the CDR3: TGTGCCAGCAGCTTAGGACTTCAAGAGACCCAGTACTTC. Translation gives CASSLGLQETQYF. This sequence joins TRBV7-7 and TRBJ2-5; no clear D. The V gene's germline CDR1 is SSHAT and CDR2 FNYEAQ (reference sequence). The CDR3 length is 13 residues. Trimming removed 1 base from V and 2 bases from J, with 5 bases in between. Together with reference TRBV7-7 and TRBJ2-5, the CDR3 gives the full variable domain: GAGVSQSPRYKVTKRGQDVTLRCDPISSHATLYWYQQALGQGPEFLTYFNYEAQPDKSGLPSDRFSAERPEGSISTLTIQRTEQRDSAMYRCASSLGLQETQYFGPGTRLLVL.

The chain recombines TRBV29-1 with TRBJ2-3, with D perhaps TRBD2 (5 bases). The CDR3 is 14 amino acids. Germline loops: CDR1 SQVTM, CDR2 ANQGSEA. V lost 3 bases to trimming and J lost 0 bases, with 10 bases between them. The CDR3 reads CSVERVGSTDTQYF. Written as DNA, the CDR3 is TGCAGCGTTGAGCGGGTAGGGAGCACAGATACGCAGTATTTT.

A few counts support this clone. CDR3 protein: CASSVVAGDYNEQFF. CDR3 in DNA: TGTGCCAGCAGCGTAGTGGCGGGGGACTACAATGAGCAGTTCTTC. The chain links TRBV9 to TRBJ2-1; 7 bases are shared with TRBD2. The ends lost 0 bases at V and 3 bases at J; junction bases unmatched: 3. The germline V gene has CDR1 SGDLS and CDR2 YYNGEE. The CDR3 length is 15 residues.

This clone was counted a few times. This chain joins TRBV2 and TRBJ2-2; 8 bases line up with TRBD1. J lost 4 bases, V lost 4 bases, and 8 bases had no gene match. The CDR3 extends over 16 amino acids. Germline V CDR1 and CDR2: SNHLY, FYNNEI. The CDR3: CASSGMGTGTTGELFF. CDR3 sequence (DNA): TGTGCCAGCAGTGGGATGGGGACAGGAACCACCGGGGAGCTGTTTTTT.

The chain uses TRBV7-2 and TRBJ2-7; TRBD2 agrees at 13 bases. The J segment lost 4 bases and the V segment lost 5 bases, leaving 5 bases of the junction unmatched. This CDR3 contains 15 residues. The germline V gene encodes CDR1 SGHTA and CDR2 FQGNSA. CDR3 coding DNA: TGTGCCAGCAGCCGAAGGACTAGCGGGAGATACGAGCAGTACTTC. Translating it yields CASSRRTSGRYEQYF.

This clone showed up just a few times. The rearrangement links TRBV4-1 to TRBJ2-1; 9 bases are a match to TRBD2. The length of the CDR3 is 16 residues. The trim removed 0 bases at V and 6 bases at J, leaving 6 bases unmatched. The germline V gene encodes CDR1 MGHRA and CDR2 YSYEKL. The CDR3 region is CASSQEGVAGVNEQFF. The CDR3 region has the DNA TGCGCCAGCAGCCAAGAGGGGGTAGCGGGAGTCAATGAGCAGTTCTTC.

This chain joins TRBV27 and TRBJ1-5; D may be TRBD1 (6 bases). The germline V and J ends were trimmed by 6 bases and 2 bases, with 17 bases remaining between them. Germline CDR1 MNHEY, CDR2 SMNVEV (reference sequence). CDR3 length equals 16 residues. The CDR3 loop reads CASRRQGTMGNQPQHF. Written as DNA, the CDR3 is TGTGCCAGCAGAAGGCAGGGGACTATGGGCAATCAGCCCCAGCATTTT.

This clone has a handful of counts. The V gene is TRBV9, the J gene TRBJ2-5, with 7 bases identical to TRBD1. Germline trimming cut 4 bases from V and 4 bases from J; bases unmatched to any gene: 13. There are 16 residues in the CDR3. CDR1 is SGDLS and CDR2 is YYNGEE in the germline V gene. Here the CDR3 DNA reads TGTGCCAGCAGCTCTCAAGGGGACAGTTGGAGAGAGACCCAGTACTTC. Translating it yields CASSSQGDSWRETQYF.